Listed here are 10 T cell receptor beta chains from one sample, sequenced in a study of CD8 T cells in ankylosing spondylitis. Their recognized antigens are unknown. TCRdb re-called the 5' RACE reads with MiXCR, one entry per CDR3 protein. The sample has 670,000 or so distinct CDR3 sequences, roughly 19% seen once. Study-wide findings and caveats: Seemingly distinctive of ankylosing spondylitis blood was a TCR beta motif formed by eight highly homologous variants.

Sequencing was carried out using blood, either unsorted or a sorted T cell fraction (not recorded which). All receptors derive from a male donor with ankylosing spondylitis.

There are a few counts of this clonotype. This sequence joins TRBV24-1 and TRBJ2-7, with 12 bases lining up with TRBD2. After removal of 3 bases from V and 3 bases from J, the junction contained 2 bases not matched to a gene. Germline CDR1 reads KGHDR; CDR2 reads SFDVKD. There are 15 residues in the CDR3. Here the CDR3 DNA reads TGTGCCACCAGTGATACGACTAGCGGGGGCTACGAGCAGTACTTC. Translated: CATSDTTSGGYEQYF.

This chain joins TRBV5-1 and TRBJ1-2; D is unresolved. Trimming took off 2 bases at V and 4 bases at J, with 12 bases between the two ends. The CDR3 runs 14 residues. Looked up from germline, CDR1 is SGHRS and CDR2 is YFSETQ. The CDR3 DNA reads TGCGCCAGCAGCTTAACGGCGTCAAGCTATGGCTACACCTTC. Protein sequence: CASSLTASSYGYTF.

This chain links TRBV7-2 with TRBJ2-5; D is possibly TRBD2 (5 bases). Germline CDR1 is SGHTA and CDR2 is FQGNSA. V lost 6 bases and J lost 3, with 11 bases in between. The CDR3 has 13 amino acids. This chain's CDR3 is CASSRGTEETQYF. DNA of the CDR3: TGTGCCAGCAGTCGGGGTACAGAAGAGACCCAGTACTTC. Complete variable domain (other parts from reference TRBV7-2 and TRBJ2-5): GAGVSQSPSNKVTEKGKDVELRCDPISGHTALYWYRQSLGQGLEFLIYFQGNSAPDKSGLPSDRFSAERTGGSVSTLTIQRTQQEDSAVYLCASSRGTEETQYFGPGTRLLVL.

In the case of this clonotype: One end of the junction is discordant with germline, which a read error may explain. The chain uses TRBV12-3 or TRBV12-4 and TRBJ2-7, with 8 bases matching TRBD2. The CDR3 has 14 amino acids. The DNA of the CDR3 is TGTGCCAGCAGTTTACGGGAGGGAACGTACGCGCAGTACTTC. The encoded protein is CASSLREGTYAQYF.

The DNA for the CDR3 is TGTGCCAGCAGTCTGTTAGCGGGAGGGGAGCTGTTTTTT. Encoded protein: CASSLLAGGELFF. The gene calls are TRBV12-3 or TRBV12-4 and TRBJ2-2, with TRBD2 matching 8 bases. This CDR3 has 13 residues. V was pared by 5 bases and J by 8 bases, with 4 bases of the junction left unmatched.

The chain carries TRBV7-8 and TRBJ1-2; tentative D call: TRBD1 (6 bases). The CDR3 consists of 13 residues. Trimming removed 5 bases at V and 7 bases at J, with 14 bases between. CDR1 SGHVS and CDR2 FQNEAQ come from the germline V gene. The DNA of the CDR3 is TGTGCCAGCAGCCTACAGGGCCCTAGTGGCTACACCTTC. It translates to CASSLQGPSGYTF.

To note about this clonotype: At one end, the junction sequence differs from germline, possibly due to a read error. The chain has TRBV5-1 and TRBJ2-7; D is unclear. Germline values: CDR1 SGHRS, CDR2 YFSETQ. The CDR3 has 15 residues. The CDR3 here is CASSLVGSSSYVQYF. The CDR3 region has the DNA TGCGCCAGCAGCTTGGTAGGGTCTTCGTCCTACGTGCAGTACTTC. The full variable domain, completed using reference TRBV5-1 and TRBJ2-7, is KAGVTQTPRYLIKTRGQQVTLSCSPISGHRSVSWYQQTPGQGLQFLFEYFSETQRNKGNFPGRFSGRQFSNSRSEMNVSTLELGDSALYLCASSLVGSSSYVQYFGPGTRLTVT.

This clonotype was seen a few times. The rearrangement joins TRBV5-1 to TRBJ2-1; D could derive from TRBD1 or TRBD2 (6 bases each). The CDR3 is made up of 15 amino acids. Germline lookup yields CDR1 SGHRS and CDR2 YFSETQ. The V end lost 4 bases, the J end lost 10 bases, and 21 bases lay between the germline ends. CDR3 nucleotides: TGCGCCAGCAGCCCATGGGGGCCGGGGGATGGAGAGCAGTTCTTC. It specifies CASSPWGPGDGEQFF.

This clonotype was seen a few times. This sequence joins TRBV12-3 or TRBV12-4 and TRBJ1-1, with D perhaps matching TRBD1 (5 bases). There are 15 residues in the CDR3. V was clipped by 10 bases and J by 7 bases, with 25 bases between them. The CDR3 protein is CAITGSARFDDEAFF. The CDR3 DNA reads as TGTGCCATCACAGGATCAGCCCGGTTCGACGATGAAGCTTTCTTT.

This clonotype occurred a few times. V and J are TRBV15 and TRBJ2-2; 8 nucleotides align to TRBD1. CDR1 LNHNV and CDR2 YYDKDF come from the germline V gene (reference sequence). The CDR3 consists of 15 residues. Losses at the gene ends were 4 bases for V and 6 bases for J; bases not matched to a gene: 7. CDR3 loop: CATSTGQGIAGELFF. Written as DNA, the CDR3 is TGTGCCACCAGCACAGGACAGGGAATCGCCGGGGAGCTGTTTTTT.